This T cell receptor beta chain was profiled in a study of OX40 agonist ivuxolimab in advanced cancers. V lost 4 bases, J lost 8 bases, and 7 bases stayed unmatched. This CDR3 spans 13 amino acids. Germline CDR1 reads SEHNR; CDR2 reads FQNEAQ (reference sequence). Prior autoimmune disease or systemic immunosuppression barred patients. Sequencing used immunoSEQ multiplex PCR; TCRdb keeps in-frame clones, though not all of them. Of approximately 69,000 clones detected, just over 85% appear once; the ten largest clones hold about 0.78%. This TCR derives from an adult with an advanced solid tumor such as melanoma, head and neck, liver or kidney cancer. The rearrangement uses TRBV7-9 and TRBJ1-2; 7 nucleotides align to TRBD1. The sequenced sample was CD4+ or CD8+ T cells sorted from blood, obtained in a trial of the OX40 agonist ivuxolimab. In DNA, the CDR3 is TGTGCCAGCAGCTCTGACAGGGTCGGCGGCTACACCTTC. Amino acids: CASSSDRVGGYTF.